These T cell receptor beta chains were read from a single sample in a study of cytomegalovirus exposure and HLA in healthy donors. Assay: immunoSEQ multiplex PCR; the TCRdb copy retains only in-frame clones and omits some. The data show 120,000 to 150,000 clones, roughly 80% seen once. Sequenced: PBMCs. Source of these receptors: a middle-aged woman in good health and CMV-seropositive. Each CDR3 is given without its conserved first and last residue. A D gene is named only where the DNA matches it firmly.

V gene: TRBV5-3
J gene: TRBJ2-5
D gene: .
CDR3 protein: ARSLKGPEETQY

V gene: TRBV9
J gene: TRBJ1-1
D gene: .
CDR3 protein: ASSVAGSGTEAF

V gene: TRBV30
J gene: TRBJ1-6
D gene: TRBD1
CDR3 protein: AWETGGSYNSPLH

V gene: TRBV5-1
J gene: TRBJ2-5
D gene: TRBD2
CDR3 protein: ASSPEGLGGETQY

V gene: TRBV27
J gene: TRBJ1-1
D gene: .
CDR3 protein: ASSLGRRRDTEAF

V gene: TRBV5-6
J gene: TRBJ1-5
D gene: TRBD1
CDR3 protein: ASSLSGGQPQH

V gene: TRBV5-5
J gene: TRBJ2-7
D gene: TRBD1
CDR3 protein: ASSLAGGTGPLYEQY

V gene: TRBV19
J gene: TRBJ1-2
D gene: TRBD1
CDR3 protein: ASSTLDGQGRDGYT

V gene: TRBV28
J gene: TRBJ1-4
D gene: .
CDR3 protein: ASRPLQESGEKLF

V gene: TRBV7-6
J gene: TRBJ2-1
D gene: .
CDR3 protein: ASSLWSRGASYNEQF

V gene: TRBV28
J gene: TRBJ1-2
D gene: TRBD1
CDR3 protein: ASSVPTGRNYGYT

V gene: TRBV29-1
J gene: TRBJ2-7
D gene: .
CDR3 protein: SVVPSSYEQY

V gene: TRBV30
J gene: TRBJ2-2
D gene: TRBD2
CDR3 protein: AWRNGGGFAGELF

V gene: TRBV6-1
J gene: TRBJ1-4
D gene: TRBD1
CDR3 protein: ASSQDRGAWKLF

V gene: TRBV7-8
J gene: .
D gene: .
CDR3 protein: ASSSPGTTIYEQY

V gene: TRBV7-2
J gene: TRBJ2-5
D gene: TRBD2
CDR3 protein: ASSVTLGGGEETQY

V gene: TRBV5-1
J gene: TRBJ1-6
D gene: .
CDR3 protein: ASSLEQIDNSPLH

V gene: TRBV28
J gene: TRBJ2-7
D gene: .
CDR3 protein: ASRGHRVLREQY

V gene: TRBV18
J gene: TRBJ2-6
D gene: .
CDR3 protein: ASSLQGTGANVLT

V gene: TRBV2
J gene: TRBJ2-1
D gene: TRBD1
CDR3 protein: ASRLDRGAHNEQF

V gene: TRBV6-1
J gene: TRBJ2-3
D gene: .
CDR3 protein: ATPEGGRTDTQY

V gene: TRBV28
J gene: TRBJ2-7
D gene: .
CDR3 protein: ASSLGQHSYEQY

V gene: TRBV7-2
J gene: TRBJ2-7
D gene: .
CDR3 protein: ASSLADRQAYEQY

V gene: TRBV5-3
J gene: TRBJ2-3
D gene: TRBD2
CDR3 protein: ARKGGREGKDTQY

V gene: TRBV11-2
J gene: TRBJ2-7
D gene: .
CDR3 protein: ASSLDGRELYEQY

V gene: TRBV29-1
J gene: TRBJ2-3
D gene: .
CDR3 protein: SARNRLLTDTQY

V gene: TRBV15
J gene: TRBJ2-1
D gene: TRBD2
CDR3 protein: ATSRDLLLAGKGQQF

V gene: TRBV5-6
J gene: TRBJ1-1
D gene: TRBD1
CDR3 protein: ASSLPGQRTFEAF

V gene: TRBV5-4
J gene: TRBJ2-7
D gene: .
CDR3 protein: ASSLAGAGASYEQY

V gene: TRBV10-3
J gene: TRBJ2-3
D gene: TRBD2
CDR3 protein: AISVSTPGLAGTDTQY

V gene: TRBV6-1
J gene: TRBJ2-7
D gene: TRBD1
CDR3 protein: ASSASGQGYEQY

V gene: TRBV19
J gene: TRBJ2-7
D gene: .
CDR3 protein: ASSRQDTSYEQY

V gene: TRBV5-8
J gene: TRBJ1-3
D gene: .
CDR3 protein: ASSLAGGAGNTIY

V gene: TRBV19
J gene: TRBJ1-5
D gene: TRBD1
CDR3 protein: ATSDRARQPQH

V gene: TRBV7-6
J gene: TRBJ1-2
D gene: .
CDR3 protein: ASSSGPRGYGYT

V gene: TRBV7-3
J gene: TRBJ2-3
D gene: TRBD2
CDR3 protein: ASSWSGKFDTQY

V gene: TRBV25-1
J gene: TRBJ1-2
D gene: .
CDR3 protein: ASSPGAHGYT

V gene: TRBV6-1
J gene: TRBJ1-1
D gene: .
CDR3 protein: ASSEATAANTEAF

V gene: TRBV7-8
J gene: TRBJ2-5
D gene: .
CDR3 protein: AITGRGETQY

V gene: TRBV7-2
J gene: TRBJ2-1
D gene: .
CDR3 protein: ASSLVSTYNEQF

V gene: TRBV30
J gene: TRBJ1-1
D gene: TRBD1
CDR3 protein: AWSLRRGQGARAF

V gene: TRBV30
J gene: TRBJ1-2
D gene: .
CDR3 protein: AWSRPLAGYGYT

V gene: TRBV9
J gene: TRBJ2-5
D gene: TRBD2
CDR3 protein: ASSSRAGRQETQY

V gene: TRBV6-5
J gene: TRBJ2-7
D gene: TRBD2
CDR3 protein: ASKGTNSYEQY

V gene: TRBV7-3
J gene: TRBJ2-5
D gene: .
CDR3 protein: ASSLTGARETQY

V gene: TRBV28
J gene: TRBJ1-5
D gene: TRBD1
CDR3 protein: AGAPVGRLGQQLNSNQPQH

V gene: TRBV30
J gene: TRBJ2-7
D gene: TRBD2
CDR3 protein: AWRVGAGGPSYEQY

V gene: TRBV7-3
J gene: TRBJ2-3
D gene: .
CDR3 protein: ASSLGKSTDTQY

V gene: TRBV27
J gene: TRBJ1-3
D gene: .
CDR3 protein: ASSLQRSPGVGGNTIY

V gene: TRBV14
J gene: TRBJ2-7
D gene: .
CDR3 protein: ASSQRAGLSFAYEQY

V gene: TRBV4-1
J gene: TRBJ1-3
D gene: .
CDR3 protein: ASSHSSSGNTIY

V gene: TRBV19
J gene: TRBJ1-1
D gene: .
CDR3 protein: ASDFRGSANTEAF

V gene: TRBV7-2
J gene: TRBJ2-3
D gene: TRBD1
CDR3 protein: ASSSRQGASTDTQY

V gene: TRBV7-9
J gene: TRBJ2-7
D gene: TRBD2
CDR3 protein: ASSFSAGGPGSYEQY

V gene: TRBV28
J gene: TRBJ1-6
D gene: .
CDR3 protein: ASSNPGGGLDSPLH

V gene: TRBV4-1
J gene: TRBJ1-6
D gene: .
CDR3 protein: ASSVRGSTEHNSPLH

V gene: TRBV2
J gene: TRBJ2-7
D gene: .
CDR3 protein: ASNGRDEQY

V gene: TRBV19
J gene: TRBJ2-1
D gene: .
CDR3 protein: ASSIGGTLYNEQF

V gene: TRBV4-3
J gene: TRBJ1-2
D gene: .
CDR3 protein: ASSQDTGFPAYGYT

V gene: TRBV6-5
J gene: TRBJ2-7
D gene: .
CDR3 protein: ASSFGDEQY